This record covers a single T cell receptor beta chain. TCRdb's table, derived via immunoSEQ multiplex PCR, lists solely in-frame clones and lacks some. The repertoire holds a few hundred thousand clones, with around 85% as singletons. The data stem from a study of blood T cell repertoires in COVID-19. The CDR3 loop spans 17 amino acids. Germline V gives CDR1 MNHEY, CDR2 SVGEGT. V gave up 6 bases and J gave up 2 bases; unmatched junction bases: 15. The TCR sequence derives from a woman younger than 45 who had recovered from COVID-19. Sequenced: PBMCs or T cells enriched from blood (not recorded which). The chain combines TRBV6-2 or TRBV6-3 with TRBJ1-1; 7 bases are a match to TRBD1. CDR3 sequence: CASSPRRGLIKNTEAFF. DNA of the CDR3: TGTGCCAGCAGCCCTAGGAGGGGGCTAATAAAAAACACTGAAGCTTTCTTT.